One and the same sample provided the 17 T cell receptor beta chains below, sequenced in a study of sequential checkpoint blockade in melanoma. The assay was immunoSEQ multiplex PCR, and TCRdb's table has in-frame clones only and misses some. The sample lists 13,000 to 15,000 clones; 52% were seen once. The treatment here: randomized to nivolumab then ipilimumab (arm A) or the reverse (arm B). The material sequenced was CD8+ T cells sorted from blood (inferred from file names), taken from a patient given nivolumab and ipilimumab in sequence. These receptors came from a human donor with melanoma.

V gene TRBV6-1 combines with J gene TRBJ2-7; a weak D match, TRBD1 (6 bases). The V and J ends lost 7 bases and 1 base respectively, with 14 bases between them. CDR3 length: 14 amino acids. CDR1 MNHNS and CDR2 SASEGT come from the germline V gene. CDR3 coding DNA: TGTGCCAGCATTCTAACCAGGGGATCCTACGAGCAGTACTTC. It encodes CASILTRGSYEQYF.

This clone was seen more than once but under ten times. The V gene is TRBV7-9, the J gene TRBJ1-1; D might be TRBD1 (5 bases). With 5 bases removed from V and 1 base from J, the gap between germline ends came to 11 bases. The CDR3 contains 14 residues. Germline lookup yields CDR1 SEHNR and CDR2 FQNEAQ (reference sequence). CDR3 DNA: TGTGCCAGCAGCGCCTCAACAGGGAACACTGAAGCTTTCTTT. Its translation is CASSASTGNTEAFF.

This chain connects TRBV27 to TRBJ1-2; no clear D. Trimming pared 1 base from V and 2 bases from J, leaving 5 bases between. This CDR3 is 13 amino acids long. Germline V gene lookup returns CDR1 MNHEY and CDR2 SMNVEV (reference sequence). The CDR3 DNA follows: TGTGCCAGCAGTTTATACAGCAACTATGGCTACACCTTC. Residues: CASSLYSNYGYTF.

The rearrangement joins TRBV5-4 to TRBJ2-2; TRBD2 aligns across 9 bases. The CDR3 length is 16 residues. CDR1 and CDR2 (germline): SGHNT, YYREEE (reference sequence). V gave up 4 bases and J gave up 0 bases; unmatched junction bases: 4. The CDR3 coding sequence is TGTGCCAGCAGCGCCACTAGCGGGTCGAACACCGGGGAGCTGTTTTTT. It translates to CASSATSGSNTGELFF.

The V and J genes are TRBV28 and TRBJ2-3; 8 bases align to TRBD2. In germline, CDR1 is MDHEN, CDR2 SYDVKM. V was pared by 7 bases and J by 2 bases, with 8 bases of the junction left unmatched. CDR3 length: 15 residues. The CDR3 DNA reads TGTGCCAGCACCCGTTTAGCGGGAACCACAGATACGCAGTATTTT. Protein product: CASTRLAGTTDTQYF.

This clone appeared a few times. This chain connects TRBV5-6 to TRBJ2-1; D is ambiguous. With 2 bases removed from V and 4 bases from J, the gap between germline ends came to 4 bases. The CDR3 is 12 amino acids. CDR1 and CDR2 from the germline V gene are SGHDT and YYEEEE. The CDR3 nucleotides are TGTGCCAGCAGCTTCACATACAATGAGCAGTTCTTC. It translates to CASSFTYNEQFF.

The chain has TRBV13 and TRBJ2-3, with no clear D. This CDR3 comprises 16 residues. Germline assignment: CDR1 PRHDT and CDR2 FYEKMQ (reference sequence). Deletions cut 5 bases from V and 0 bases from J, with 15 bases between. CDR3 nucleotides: TGTGCCAGCAGCCCTCGGTACGGTACTAGCACAGATACGCAGTATTTT. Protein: CASSPRYGTSTDTQYF.

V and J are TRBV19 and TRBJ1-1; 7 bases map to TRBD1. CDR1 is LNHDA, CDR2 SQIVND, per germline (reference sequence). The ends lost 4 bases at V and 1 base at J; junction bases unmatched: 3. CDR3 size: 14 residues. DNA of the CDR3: TGTGCCAGTAGTACCGGGACAGCGAACACTGAAGCTTTCTTT. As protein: CASSTGTANTEAFF.

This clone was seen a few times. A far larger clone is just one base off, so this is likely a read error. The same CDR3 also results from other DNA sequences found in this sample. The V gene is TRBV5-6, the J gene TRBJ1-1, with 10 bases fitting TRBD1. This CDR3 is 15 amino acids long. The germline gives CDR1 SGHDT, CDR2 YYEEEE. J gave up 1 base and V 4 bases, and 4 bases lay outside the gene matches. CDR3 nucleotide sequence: TGTGCCAGCAGCCTGAGGACAGGGGGGAACACTGAAGCTTTCTTT. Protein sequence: CASSLRTGGNTEAFF.

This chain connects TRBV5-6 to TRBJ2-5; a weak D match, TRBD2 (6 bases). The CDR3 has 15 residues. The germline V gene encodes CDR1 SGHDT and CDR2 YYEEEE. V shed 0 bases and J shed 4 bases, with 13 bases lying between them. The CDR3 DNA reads TGTGCCAGCAGCTTGGCGGGACTTCTAAGAGAGACCCAGTACTTC. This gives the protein CASSLAGLLRETQYF.

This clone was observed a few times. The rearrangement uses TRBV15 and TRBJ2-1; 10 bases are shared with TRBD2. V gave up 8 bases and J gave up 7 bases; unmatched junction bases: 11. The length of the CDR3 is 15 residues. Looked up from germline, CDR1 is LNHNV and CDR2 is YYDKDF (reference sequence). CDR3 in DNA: TGTGCCACCGCACACCGAGCTAGCGGGAGTAATGAGCAGTTCTTC. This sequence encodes CATAHRASGSNEQFF.

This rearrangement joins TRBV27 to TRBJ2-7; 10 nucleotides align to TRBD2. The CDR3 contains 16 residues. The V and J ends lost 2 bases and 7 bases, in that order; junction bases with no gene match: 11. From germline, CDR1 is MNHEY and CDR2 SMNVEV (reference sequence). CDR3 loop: CASSLLAGAALREQYF. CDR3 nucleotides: TGTGCCAGCAGTTTACTAGCGGGGGCCGCCCTCCGAGAGCAGTACTTC.

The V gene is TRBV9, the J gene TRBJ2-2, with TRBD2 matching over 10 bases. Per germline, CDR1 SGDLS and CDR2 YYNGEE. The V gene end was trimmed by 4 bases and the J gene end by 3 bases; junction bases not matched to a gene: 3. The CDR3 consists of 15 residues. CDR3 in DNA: TGTGCCAGCAGCCTAGGACTAGCGGACACCGGGGAGCTGTTTTTT. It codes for CASSLGLADTGELFF.

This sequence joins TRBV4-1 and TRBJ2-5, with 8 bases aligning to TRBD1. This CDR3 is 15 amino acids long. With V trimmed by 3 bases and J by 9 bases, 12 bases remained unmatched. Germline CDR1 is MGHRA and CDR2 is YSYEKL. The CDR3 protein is CASSHLGTGLGAQYF. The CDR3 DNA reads TGCGCCAGCAGCCATTTGGGGACAGGACTCGGGGCCCAGTACTTC.

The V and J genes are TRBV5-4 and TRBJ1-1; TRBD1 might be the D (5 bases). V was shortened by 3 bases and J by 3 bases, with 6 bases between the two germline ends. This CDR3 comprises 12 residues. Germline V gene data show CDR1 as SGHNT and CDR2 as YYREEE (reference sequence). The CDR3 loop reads CASSSGYTEAFF. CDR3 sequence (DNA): TGTGCCAGCAGCTCAGGGTACACTGAAGCTTTCTTT.

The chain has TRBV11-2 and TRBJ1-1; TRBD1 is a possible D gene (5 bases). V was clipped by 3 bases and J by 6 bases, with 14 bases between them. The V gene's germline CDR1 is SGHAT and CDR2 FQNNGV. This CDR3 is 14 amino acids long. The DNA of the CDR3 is TGTGCCAGCAGCTTTGGGGCTAATGATGCTGAAGCTTTCTTT. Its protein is CASSFGANDAEAFF.

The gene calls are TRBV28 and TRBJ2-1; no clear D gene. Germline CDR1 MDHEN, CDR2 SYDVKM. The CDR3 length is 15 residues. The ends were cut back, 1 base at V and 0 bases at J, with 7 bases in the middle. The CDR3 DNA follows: TGTGCCAGCAGTTTATTACAGAGCTCCTACAATGAGCAGTTCTTC. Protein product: CASSLLQSSYNEQFF.